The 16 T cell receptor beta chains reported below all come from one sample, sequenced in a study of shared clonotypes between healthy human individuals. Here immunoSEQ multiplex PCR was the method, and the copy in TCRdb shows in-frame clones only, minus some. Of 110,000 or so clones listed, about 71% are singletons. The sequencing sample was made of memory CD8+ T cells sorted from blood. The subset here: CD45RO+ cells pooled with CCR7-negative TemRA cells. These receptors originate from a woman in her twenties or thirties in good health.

CDR3 region: CASSLEGNNQPQHF. In nucleotides, the CDR3 is TGTGCCAGCAGCTTGGAAGGGAACAATCAGCCCCAGCATTTT. The V call is TRBV5-5, the J call TRBJ1-5; D not certain. V was cut by 0 bases and J by 3 bases, with 7 bases left in between. This CDR3 region has 14 residues. Germline CDR1 SGHKS, CDR2 YYEKEE (reference sequence).

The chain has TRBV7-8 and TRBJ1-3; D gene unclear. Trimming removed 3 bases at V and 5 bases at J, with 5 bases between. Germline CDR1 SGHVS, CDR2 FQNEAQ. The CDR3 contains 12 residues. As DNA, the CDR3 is TGTGCCAGCAGCTTTTACAGAAACACCATATATTTT. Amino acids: CASSFYRNTIYF.

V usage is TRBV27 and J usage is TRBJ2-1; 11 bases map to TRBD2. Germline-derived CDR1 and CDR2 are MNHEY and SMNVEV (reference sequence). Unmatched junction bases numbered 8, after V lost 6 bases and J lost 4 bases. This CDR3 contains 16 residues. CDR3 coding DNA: TGTGCCAGCAGCTTAATACTAGCGGGGGAATACAATGAGCAGTTCTTC. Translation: CASSLILAGEYNEQFF.

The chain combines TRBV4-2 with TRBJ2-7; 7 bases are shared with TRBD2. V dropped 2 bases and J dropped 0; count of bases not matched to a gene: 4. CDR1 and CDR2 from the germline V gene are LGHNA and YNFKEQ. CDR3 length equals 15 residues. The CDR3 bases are TGTGCCAGCAGCCAATCTAGCGGAGACTCCTACGAGCAGTACTTC. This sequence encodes CASSQSSGDSYEQYF.

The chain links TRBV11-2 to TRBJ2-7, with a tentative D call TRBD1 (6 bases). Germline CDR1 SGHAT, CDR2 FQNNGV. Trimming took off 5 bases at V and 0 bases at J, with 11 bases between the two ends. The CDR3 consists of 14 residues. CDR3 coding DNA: TGTGCCAGCAGCCCTAACAGGGACTCCTACGAGCAGTACTTC. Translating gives CASSPNRDSYEQYF.

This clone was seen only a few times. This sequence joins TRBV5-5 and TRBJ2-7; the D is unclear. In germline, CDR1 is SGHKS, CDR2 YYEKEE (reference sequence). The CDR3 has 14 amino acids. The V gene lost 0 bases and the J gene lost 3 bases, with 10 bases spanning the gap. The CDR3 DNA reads TGTGCCAGCAGCTTGGCAACGGAACGCTACGAGCAGTACTTC. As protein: CASSLATERYEQYF. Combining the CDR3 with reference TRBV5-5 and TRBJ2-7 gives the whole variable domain DAGVTQSPTHLIKTRGQQVTLRCSPISGHKSVSWYQQVLGQGPQFIFQYYEKEERGRGNFPDRFSARQFPNYSSELNVNALLLGDSALYLCASSLATERYEQYFGPGTRLTVT.

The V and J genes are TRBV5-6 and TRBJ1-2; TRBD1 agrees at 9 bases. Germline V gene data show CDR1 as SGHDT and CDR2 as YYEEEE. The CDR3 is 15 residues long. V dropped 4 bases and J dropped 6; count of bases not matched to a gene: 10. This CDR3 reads CASSGTGWMIDGYTF. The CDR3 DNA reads TGTGCCAGCAGCGGGACAGGGTGGATGATCGATGGCTACACCTTC.

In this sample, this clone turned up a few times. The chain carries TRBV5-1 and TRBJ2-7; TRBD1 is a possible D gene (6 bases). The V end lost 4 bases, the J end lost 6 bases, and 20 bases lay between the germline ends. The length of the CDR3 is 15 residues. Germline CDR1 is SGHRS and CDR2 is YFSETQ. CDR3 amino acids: CASSPCFQGPCEQYF. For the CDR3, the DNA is TGCGCCAGCAGCCCTTGTTTCCAGGGGCCCTGCGAGCAGTACTTC.

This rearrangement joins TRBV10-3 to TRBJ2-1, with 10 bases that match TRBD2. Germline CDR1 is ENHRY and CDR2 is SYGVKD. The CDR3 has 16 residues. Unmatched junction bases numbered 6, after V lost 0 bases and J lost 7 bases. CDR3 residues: CAISESSGRNLNEQFF. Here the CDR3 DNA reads TGTGCCATCAGTGAGTCTAGCGGGAGGAACTTAAATGAGCAGTTCTTC.

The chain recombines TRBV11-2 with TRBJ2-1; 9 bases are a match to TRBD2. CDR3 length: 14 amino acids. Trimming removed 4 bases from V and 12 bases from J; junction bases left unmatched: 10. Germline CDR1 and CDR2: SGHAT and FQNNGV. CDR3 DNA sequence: TGTGCCAGCAGCTGGCTTGGGACTAGCTTCCGGCAGTTCTTC. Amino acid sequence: CASSWLGTSFRQFF.

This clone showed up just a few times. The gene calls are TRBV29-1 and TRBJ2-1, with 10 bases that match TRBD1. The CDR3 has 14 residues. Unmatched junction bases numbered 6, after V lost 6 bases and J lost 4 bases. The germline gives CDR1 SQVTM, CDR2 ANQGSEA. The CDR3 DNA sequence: TGCAGCGTAACTCCGGGACAGGGGTACAATGAGCAGTTCTTC. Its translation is CSVTPGQGYNEQFF.

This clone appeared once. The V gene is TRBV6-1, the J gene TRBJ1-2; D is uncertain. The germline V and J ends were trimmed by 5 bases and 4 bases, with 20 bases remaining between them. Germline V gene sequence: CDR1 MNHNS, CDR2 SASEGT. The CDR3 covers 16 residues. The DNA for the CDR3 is TGTGCCAGCAGTCAAGGTAACTTGCGAAAGACCTATGGCTACACCTTC. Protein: CASSQGNLRKTYGYTF.

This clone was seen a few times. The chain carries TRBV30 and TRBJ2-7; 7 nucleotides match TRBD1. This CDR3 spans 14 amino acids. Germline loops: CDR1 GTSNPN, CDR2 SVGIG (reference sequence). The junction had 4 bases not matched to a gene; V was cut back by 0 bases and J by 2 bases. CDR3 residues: CAWSVAQGTYEQYF. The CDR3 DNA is TGTGCCTGGAGTGTGGCACAGGGGACCTACGAGCAGTACTTC.

The CDR3 reads CASSEGASGSFNEQYF. As DNA, the CDR3 is TGTGCCAGCAGTGAAGGGGCTAGCGGGAGTTTCAACGAGCAGTACTTC. The gene calls are TRBV25-1 and TRBJ2-7; TRBD2 aligns across 10 bases. Trimming at V came to 2 bases and at J to 5 bases, leaving 9 bases not matched to a gene. The CDR3 totals 16 residues. Germline V lookup: CDR1 MGHDK, CDR2 SYGVNS.

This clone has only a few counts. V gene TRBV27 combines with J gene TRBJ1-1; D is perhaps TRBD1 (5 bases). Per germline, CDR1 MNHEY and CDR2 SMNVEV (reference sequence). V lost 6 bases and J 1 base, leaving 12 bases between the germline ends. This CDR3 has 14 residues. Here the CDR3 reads CASSASTENTEAFF. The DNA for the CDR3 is TGTGCCAGCAGCGCCTCGACAGAGAACACTGAAGCTTTCTTT.

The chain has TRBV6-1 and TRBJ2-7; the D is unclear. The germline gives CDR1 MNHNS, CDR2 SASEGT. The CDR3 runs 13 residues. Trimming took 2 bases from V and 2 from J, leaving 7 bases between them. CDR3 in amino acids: CASSESPTYEQYF. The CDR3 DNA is TGTGCCAGCAGTGAAAGCCCGACCTACGAGCAGTACTTC.